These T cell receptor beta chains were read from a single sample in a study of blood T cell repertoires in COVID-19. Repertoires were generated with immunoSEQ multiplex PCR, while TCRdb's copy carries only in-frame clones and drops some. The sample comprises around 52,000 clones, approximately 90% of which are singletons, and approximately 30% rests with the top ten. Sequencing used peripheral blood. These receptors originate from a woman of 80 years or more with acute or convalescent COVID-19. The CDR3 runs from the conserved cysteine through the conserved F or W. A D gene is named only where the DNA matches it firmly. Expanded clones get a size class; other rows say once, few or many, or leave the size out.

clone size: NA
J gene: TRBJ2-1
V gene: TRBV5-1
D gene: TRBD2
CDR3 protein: CASSFGLAADEQFF
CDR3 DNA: TGCGCCAGCAGCTTCGGACTAGCGGCGGATGAGCAGTTCTTC

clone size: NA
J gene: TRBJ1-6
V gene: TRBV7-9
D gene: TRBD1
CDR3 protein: CASGQGAQGSPLHF
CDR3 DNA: TGTGCCAGCGGGCAGGGGGCTCAAGGGTCACCCCTCCACTTT

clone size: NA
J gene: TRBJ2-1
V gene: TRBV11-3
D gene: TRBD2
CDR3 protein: CASSLGSSGPGYNEQFF
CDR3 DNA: TGTGCCAGCAGCTTAGGTTCTAGCGGCCCGGGCTACAATGAGCAGTTCTTC

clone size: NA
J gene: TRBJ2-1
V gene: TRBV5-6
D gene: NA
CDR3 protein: CASSAGVSRDQQFF
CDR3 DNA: TGTGCCAGCAGCGCTGGCGTCTCGAGGGATCAGCAGTTCTTC

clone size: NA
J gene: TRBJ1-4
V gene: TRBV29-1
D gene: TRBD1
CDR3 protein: CSGQTGNEKLFF
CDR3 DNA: TGCAGCGGCCAGACAGGGAATGAAAAACTGTTTTTT

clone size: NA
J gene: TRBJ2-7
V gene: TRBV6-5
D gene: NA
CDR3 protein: CASSPAGEQYF
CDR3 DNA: TGTGCCAGCAGCCCCGCGGGGGAGCAGTACTTC

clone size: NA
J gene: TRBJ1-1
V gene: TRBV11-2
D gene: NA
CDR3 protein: CASSPVQLNTEAFF
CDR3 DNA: TGTGCCAGCAGCCCCGTCCAGTTGAACACTGAAGCTTTCTTT

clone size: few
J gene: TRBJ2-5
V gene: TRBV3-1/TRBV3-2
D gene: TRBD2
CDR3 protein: CASSQDPLRLAGGQETQYF
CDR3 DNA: TGTGCCAGCAGCCAAGACCCCCTCCGGCTAGCGGGGGGCCAAGAGACCCAGTACTTC

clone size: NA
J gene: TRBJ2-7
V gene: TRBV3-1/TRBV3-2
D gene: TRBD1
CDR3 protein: CASSQGTGLEQYF
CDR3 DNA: TGTGCCAGCAGCCAAGGGACAGGGCTCGAGCAGTACTTC

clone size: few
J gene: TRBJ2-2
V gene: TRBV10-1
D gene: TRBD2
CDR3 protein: CASSSSGGYTGELFF
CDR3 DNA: TGCGCCAGCAGCTCCAGCGGGGGGTACACCGGGGAGCTGTTTTTT

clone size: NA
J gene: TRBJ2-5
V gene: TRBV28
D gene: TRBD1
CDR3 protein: CASNGQGETQYF
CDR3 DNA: TGTGCCAGCAACGGACAGGGTGAGACCCAGTACTTC

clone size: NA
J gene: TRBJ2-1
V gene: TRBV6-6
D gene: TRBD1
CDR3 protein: CASSPGTGHKIYNEQFF
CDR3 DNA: TGTGCCAGCAGTCCTGGGACAGGGCATAAGATCTACAATGAGCAGTTCTTC

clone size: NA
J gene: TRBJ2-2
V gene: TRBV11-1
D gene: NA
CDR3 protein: CASSLVRAGELFF
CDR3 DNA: TGTGCCAGCAGCTTAGTTCGGGCCGGGGAGCTGTTTTTT

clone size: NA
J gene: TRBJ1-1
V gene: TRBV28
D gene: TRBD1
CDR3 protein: CASSSPTGITEAFF
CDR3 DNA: TGTGCCAGCAGCTCTCCGACAGGGATCACTGAAGCTTTCTTT

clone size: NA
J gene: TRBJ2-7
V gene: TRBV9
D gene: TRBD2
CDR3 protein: CASAKTRGGSYEQYF
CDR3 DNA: TGTGCCAGCGCGAAGACGCGGGGGGGTTCCTACGAGCAGTACTTC

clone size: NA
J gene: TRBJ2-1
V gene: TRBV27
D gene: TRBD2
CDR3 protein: CASSKSLAGVDNEQFF
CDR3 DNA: TGTGCCAGCAGCAAGAGCCTAGCGGGGGTTGACAATGAGCAGTTCTTC

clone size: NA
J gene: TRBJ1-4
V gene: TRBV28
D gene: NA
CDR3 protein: CASSLARGIATNEKLFF
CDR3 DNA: TGTGCCAGCAGTTTAGCTAGGGGTATTGCAACTAATGAAAAACTGTTTTTT

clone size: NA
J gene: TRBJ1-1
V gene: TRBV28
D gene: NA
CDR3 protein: CASSFGGVSTEAFF
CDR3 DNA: TGTGCCAGCAGTTTCGGGGGGGTGAGCACTGAAGCTTTCTTT

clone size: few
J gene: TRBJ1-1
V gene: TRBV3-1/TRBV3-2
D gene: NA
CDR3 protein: CASSQEQGNTEAFF
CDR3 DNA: TGTGCCAGCAGCCAGGAACAGGGTAACACTGAAGCTTTCTTT

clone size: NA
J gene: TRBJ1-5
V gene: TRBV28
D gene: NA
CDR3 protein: CASRGGGSNQPQHF
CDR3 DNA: TGTGCCAGCCGAGGGGGGGGCAGCAATCAGCCCCAGCATTTT

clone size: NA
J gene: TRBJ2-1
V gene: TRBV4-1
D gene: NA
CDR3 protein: CASSQERGGSSYNEQFF
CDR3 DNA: TGCGCCAGCAGCCAAGAAAGGGGGGGGAGCTCCTACAATGAGCAGTTCTTC

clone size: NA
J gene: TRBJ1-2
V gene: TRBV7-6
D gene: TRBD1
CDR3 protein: CASSLGQGSGYGYTF
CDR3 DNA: TGTGCCAGCAGCTTAGGACAGGGTTCAGGCTATGGCTACACCTTC

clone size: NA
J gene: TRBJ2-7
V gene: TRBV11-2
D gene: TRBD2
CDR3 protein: CASSLSGGAYEQYF
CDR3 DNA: TGTGCCAGCAGCTTGTCGGGGGGGGCCTACGAGCAGTACTTC

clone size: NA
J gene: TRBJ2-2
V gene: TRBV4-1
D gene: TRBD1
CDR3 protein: CASSQDWRQGLNTGELFF
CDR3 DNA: TGCGCCAGCAGCCAAGATTGGAGACAGGGGTTAAACACCGGGGAGCTGTTTTTT

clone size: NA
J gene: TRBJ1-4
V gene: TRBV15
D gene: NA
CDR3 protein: CATSRDQIQNEKLFF
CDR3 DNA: TGTGCCACCAGCAGAGATCAGATCCAGAATGAAAAACTGTTTTTT

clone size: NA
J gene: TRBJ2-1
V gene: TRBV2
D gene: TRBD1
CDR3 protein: CASGRDNRGGDEQFF
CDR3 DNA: TGTGCCAGCGGAAGGGACAACAGGGGCGGCGATGAGCAGTTCTTC

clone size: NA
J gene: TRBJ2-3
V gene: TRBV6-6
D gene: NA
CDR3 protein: CASSHGENTQYF
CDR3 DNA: TGTGCCAGCAGTCACGGGGAGAATACGCAGTATTTT

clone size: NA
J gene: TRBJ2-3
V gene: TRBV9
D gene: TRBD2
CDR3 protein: CASSVGTSGVGAQYF
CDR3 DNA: TGTGCCAGCAGCGTAGGGACTAGCGGGGTTGGAGCGCAGTATTTT

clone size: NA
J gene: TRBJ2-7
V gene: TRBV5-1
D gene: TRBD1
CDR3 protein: CASSLGTASDEQYF
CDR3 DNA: TGCGCCAGCAGCCTAGGGACAGCGTCTGACGAGCAGTACTTC

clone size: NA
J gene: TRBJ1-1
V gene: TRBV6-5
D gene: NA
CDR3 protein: CASSGNLNTEAFF
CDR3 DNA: TGTGCCAGCAGCGGGAACCTTAACACTGAAGCTTTCTTT

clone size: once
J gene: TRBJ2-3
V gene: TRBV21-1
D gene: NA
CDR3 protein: CASSPCGDNPSTDTQYF
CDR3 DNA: TGTGCCAGCAGCCCCTGTGGGGACAATCCTAGCACAGATACGCAGTATTTT

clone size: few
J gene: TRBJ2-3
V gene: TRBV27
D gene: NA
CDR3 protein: CASSGGGVDTQYF
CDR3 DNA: TGTGCCTCATCGGGAGGGGGCGTCGATACGCAGTATTTT

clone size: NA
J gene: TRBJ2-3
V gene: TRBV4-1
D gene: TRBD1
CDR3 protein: CASSQSGTGGLDTQYF
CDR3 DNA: TGCGCCAGCAGCCAGTCCGGGACAGGGGGTTTGGATACGCAGTATTTT

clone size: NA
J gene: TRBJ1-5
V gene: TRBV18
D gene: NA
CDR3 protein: CASSAQGTQSNQPQHF
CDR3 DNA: TGTGCCAGCTCCGCACAGGGAACTCAAAGCAATCAGCCCCAGCATTTT

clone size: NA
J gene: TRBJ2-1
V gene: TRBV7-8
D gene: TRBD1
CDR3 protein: CASSLVGQGLYNEQFF
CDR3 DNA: TGTGCCAGCAGCTTAGTAGGACAGGGCCTCTACAATGAGCAGTTCTTC

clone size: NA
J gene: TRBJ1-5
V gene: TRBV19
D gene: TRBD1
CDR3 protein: CASRAPRDREQPQHF
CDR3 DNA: TGTGCCAGTAGAGCTCCGAGGGACAGGGAACAGCCCCAGCATTTT

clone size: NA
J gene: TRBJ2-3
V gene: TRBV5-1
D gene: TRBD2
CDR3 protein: CASSPGLAIDTQYF
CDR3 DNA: TGCGCCAGCAGCCCGGGACTAGCCATAGATACGCAGTATTTT

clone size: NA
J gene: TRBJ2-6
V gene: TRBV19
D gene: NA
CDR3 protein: CASVLTGTGANVLTF
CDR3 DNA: TGTGCCAGCGTTTTAACAGGGACTGGGGCCAACGTCCTGACTTTC

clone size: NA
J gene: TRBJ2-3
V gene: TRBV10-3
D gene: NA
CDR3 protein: CAIGQLSTDTQYF
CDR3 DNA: TGTGCCATCGGACAGCTGAGCACAGATACGCAGTATTTT

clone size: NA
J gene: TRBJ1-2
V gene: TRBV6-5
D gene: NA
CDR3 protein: CASSYSREANYGYTF
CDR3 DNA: TGTGCCAGCAGTTACTCCAGGGAAGCTAACTATGGCTACACCTTC

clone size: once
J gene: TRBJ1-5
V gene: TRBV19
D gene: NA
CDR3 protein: CASSNRDQPQHF
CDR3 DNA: TGTGCCAGTAGTAACAGGGATCAGCCCCAGCATTTT

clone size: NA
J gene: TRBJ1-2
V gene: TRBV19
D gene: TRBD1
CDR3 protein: CASSLGQGLNYGYTF
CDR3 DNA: TGTGCCAGTAGTTTAGGACAGGGGCTCAACTATGGCTACACCTTC

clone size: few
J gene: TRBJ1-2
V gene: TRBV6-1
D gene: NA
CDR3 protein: CASSERGEESYYTF
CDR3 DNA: TGTGCCAGCAGTGAAAGGGGCGAGGAGAGTTACTACACCTTC

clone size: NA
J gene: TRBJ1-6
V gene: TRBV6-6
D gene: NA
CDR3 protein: CASSHGVSESPLHF
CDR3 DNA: TGTGCCAGCAGTCACGGGGTTTCGGAGTCACCCCTCCACTTT

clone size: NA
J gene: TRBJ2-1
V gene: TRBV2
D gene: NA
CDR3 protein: CANELEGSYNEQFF
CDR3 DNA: TGTGCCAACGAGCTCGAGGGCTCCTACAATGAGCAGTTCTTC

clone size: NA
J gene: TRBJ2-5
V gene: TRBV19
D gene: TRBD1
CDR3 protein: CASGTGYQETQYF
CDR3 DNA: TGTGCCAGTGGGACAGGCTACCAAGAGACCCAGTACTTC

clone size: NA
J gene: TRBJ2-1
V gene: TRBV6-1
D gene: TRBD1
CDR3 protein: CASSWGQVSYNEQFF
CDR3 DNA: TGTGCCAGCAGTTGGGGACAGGTATCCTACAATGAGCAGTTCTTC

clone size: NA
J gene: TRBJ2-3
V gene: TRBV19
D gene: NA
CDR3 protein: CASEGDTQYF
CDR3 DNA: TGTGCCAGTGAGGGCGATACGCAGTATTTT

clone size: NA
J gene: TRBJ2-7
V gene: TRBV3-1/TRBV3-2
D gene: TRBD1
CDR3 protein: CASSQGATGAYEQYF
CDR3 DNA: TGTGCCAGCAGCCAAGGCGCGACAGGGGCCTACGAGCAGTACTTC

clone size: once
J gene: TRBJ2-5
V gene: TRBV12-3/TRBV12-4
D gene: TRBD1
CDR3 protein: CASSLGQGETQYF
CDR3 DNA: TGTGCCAGCAGTTTGGGACAGGGGGAGACCCAGTACTTC

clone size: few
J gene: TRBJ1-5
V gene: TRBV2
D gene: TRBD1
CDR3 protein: CASSGTGGEQPQHF
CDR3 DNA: TGTGCCAGCAGTGGGACAGGGGGCGAACAGCCCCAGCATTTT

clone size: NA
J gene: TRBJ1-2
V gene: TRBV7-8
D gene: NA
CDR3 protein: CASSRGSGGGYGYTF
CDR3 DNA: TGTGCCAGCAGCCGAGGATCGGGGGGCGGCTATGGCTACACCTTC

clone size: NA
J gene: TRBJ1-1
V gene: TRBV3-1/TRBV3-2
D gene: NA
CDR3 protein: CASSPFARDDPAFF
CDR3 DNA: TGTGCCAGCAGCCCTTTTGCCAGGGATGATCCGGCTTTCTTT

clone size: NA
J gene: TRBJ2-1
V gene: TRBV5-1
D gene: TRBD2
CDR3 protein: CASQLAGEYNEQFF
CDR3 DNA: TGCGCCAGCCAACTAGCGGGGGAATACAATGAGCAGTTCTTC

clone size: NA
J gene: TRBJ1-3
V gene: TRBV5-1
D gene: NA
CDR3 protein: CASSLTGSGNTIYF
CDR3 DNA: TGCGCCAGCAGCTTGACAGGGTCTGGAAACACCATATATTTT

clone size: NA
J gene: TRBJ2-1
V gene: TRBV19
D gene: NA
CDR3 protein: CASSIPTGYEQFF
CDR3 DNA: TGTGCCAGTAGTATCCCCACGGGGTATGAGCAGTTCTTC

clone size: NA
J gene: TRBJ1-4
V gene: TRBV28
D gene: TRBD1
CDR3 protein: CASSYRGPNEKLFF
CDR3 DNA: TGTGCCAGCAGTTACAGGGGACCTAATGAAAAACTGTTTTTT

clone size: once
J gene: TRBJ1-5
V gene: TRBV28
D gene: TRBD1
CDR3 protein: CASHRGGQGGWQPQHF
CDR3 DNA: TGTGCCAGCCACAGAGGGGGACAGGGCGGTTGGCAGCCCCAGCATTTT

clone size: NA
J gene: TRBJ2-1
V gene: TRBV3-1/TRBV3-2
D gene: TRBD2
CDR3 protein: CASSPNTRGGSYNEQFF
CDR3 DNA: TGTGCCAGCAGCCCTAACACCCGCGGGGGGTCCTACAATGAGCAGTTCTTC